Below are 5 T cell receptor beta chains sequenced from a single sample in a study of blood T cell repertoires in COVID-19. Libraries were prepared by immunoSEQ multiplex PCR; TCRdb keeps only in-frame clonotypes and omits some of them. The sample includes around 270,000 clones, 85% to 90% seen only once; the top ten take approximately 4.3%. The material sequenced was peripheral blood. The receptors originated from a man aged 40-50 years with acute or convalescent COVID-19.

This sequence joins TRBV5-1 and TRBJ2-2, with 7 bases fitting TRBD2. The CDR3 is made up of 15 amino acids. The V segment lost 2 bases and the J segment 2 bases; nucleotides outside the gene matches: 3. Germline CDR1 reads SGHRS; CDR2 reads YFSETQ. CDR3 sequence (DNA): TGCGCCAGCAGCTTTGGGAGGGGTAACACCGGGGAGCTGTTTTTT. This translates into CASSFGRGNTGELFF.

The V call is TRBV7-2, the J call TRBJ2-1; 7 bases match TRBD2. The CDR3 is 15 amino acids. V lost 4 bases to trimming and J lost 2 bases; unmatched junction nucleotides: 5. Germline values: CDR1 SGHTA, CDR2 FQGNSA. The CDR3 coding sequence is TGTGCCAGCAGCTCCCTGGGGACTACCTACAATGAGCAGTTCTTC. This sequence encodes CASSSLGTTYNEQFF.

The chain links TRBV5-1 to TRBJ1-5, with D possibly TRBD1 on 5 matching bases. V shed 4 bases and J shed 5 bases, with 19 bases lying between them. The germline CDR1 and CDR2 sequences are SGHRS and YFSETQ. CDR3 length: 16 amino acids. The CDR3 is CASSPGHQGPYQPQHF. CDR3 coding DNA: TGCGCCAGCAGCCCTGGACATCAAGGGCCTTATCAGCCCCAGCATTTT.

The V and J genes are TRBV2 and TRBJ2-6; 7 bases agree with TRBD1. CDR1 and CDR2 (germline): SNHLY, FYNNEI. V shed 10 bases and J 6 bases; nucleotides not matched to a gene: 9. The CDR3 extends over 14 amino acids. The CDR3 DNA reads TGTGCCACTTCAGGACAGGCTCAGGCCAACGTCCTGACTTTC. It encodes CATSGQAQANVLTF.

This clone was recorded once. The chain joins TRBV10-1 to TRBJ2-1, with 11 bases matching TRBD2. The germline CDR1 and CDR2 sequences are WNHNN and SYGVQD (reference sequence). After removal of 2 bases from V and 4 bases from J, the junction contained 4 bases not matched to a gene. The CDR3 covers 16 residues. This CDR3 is CASSERLAGGYNEQFF. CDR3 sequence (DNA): TGCGCCAGCAGTGAGAGGCTAGCGGGGGGATACAATGAGCAGTTCTTC.